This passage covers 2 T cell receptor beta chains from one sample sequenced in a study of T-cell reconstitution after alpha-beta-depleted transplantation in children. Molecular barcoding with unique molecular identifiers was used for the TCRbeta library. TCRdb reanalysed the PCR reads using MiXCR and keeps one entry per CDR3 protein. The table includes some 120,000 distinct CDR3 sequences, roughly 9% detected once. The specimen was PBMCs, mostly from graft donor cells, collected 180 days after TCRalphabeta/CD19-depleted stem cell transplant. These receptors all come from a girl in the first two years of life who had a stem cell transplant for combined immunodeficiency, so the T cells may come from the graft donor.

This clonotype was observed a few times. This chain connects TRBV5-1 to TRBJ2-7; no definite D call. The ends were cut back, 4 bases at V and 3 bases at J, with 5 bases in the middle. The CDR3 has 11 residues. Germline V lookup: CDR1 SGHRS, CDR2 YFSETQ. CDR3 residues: CASSDDYEQYF. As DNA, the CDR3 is TGCGCCAGCAGCGATGACTACGAGCAGTACTTC. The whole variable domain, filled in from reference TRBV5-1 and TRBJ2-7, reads KAGVTQTPRYLIKTRGQQVTLSCSPISGHRSVSWYQQTPGQGLQFLFEYFSETQRNKGNFPGRFSGRQFSNSRSEMNVSTLELGDSALYLCASSDDYEQYFGPGTRLTVT.

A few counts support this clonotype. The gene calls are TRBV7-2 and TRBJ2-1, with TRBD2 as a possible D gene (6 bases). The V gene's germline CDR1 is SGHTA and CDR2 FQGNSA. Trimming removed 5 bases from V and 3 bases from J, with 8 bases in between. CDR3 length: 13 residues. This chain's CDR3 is CASSKGLYNEQFF. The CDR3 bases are TGTGCCAGCAGCAAGGGACTCTACAATGAGCAGTTCTTC.